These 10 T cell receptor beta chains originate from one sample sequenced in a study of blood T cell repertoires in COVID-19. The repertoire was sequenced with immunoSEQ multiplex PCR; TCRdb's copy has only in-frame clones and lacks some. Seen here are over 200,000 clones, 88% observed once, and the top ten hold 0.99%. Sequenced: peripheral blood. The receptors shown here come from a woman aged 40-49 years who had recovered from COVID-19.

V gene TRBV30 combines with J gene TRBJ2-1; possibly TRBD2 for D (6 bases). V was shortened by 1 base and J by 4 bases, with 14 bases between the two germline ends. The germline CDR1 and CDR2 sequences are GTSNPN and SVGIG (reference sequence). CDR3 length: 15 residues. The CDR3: CAWSGGGPSYNEQFF. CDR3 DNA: TGTGCCTGGAGTGGGGGAGGTCCGTCGTACAATGAGCAGTTCTTC.

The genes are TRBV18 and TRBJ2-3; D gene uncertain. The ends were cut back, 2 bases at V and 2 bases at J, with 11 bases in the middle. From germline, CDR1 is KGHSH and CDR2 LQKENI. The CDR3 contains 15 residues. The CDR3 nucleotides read TGTGCCAGCTCACCAACCTTCGGGTCCACAGATACGCAGTATTTT. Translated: CASSPTFGSTDTQYF. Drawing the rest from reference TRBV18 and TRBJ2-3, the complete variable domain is NAGVMQNPRHLVRRRGQEARLRCSPMKGHSHVYWYRQLPEEGLKFMVYLQKENIIDESGMPKERFSAEFPKEGPSILRIQQVVRGDSAAYFCASSPTFGSTDTQYFGPGTRLTVL.

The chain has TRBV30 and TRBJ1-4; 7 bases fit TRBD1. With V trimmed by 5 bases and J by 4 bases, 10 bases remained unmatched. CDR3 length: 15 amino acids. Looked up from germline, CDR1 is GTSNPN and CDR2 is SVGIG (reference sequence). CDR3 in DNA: TGTGCCTGGGCCCCTACAGGGGCCGGTAATGAAAAACTGTTTTTT. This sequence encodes CAWAPTGAGNEKLFF. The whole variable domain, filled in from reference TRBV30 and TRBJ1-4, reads SQTIHQWPATLVQPVGSPLSLECTVEGTSNPNLYWYRQAAGRGLQLLFYSVGIGQISSEVPQNLSASRPQDRQFILSSKKLLLSDSGFYLCAWAPTGAGNEKLFFGSGTQLSVL.

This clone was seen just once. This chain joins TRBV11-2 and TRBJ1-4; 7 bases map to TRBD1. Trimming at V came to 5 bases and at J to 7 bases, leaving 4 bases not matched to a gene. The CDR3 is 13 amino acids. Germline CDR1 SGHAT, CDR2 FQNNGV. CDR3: CASSPGQVEKLFF. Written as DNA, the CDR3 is TGTGCCAGCAGCCCTGGACAGGTTGAAAAACTGTTTTTT. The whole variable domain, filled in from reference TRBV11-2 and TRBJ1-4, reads EAGVAQSPRYKIIEKRQSVAFWCNPISGHATLYWYQQILGQGPKLLIQFQNNGVVDDSQLPKDRFSAERLKGVDSTLKIQPAKLEDSAVYLCASSPGQVEKLFFGSGTQLSVL.

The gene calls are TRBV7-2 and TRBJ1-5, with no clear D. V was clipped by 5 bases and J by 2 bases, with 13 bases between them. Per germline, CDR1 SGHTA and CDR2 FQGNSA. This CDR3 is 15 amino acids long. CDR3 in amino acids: CASSPPAARNQPQHF. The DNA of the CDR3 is TGTGCCAGCAGCCCCCCCGCGGCCCGCAATCAGCCCCAGCATTTT.

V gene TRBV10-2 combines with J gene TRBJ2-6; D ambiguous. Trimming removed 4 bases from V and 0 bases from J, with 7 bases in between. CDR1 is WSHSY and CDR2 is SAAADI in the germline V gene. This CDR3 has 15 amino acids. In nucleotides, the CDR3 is TGCGCCAGCAGTGGGGCCTCCTCTGGGGCCAACGTCCTGACTTTC. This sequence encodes CASSGASSGANVLTF.

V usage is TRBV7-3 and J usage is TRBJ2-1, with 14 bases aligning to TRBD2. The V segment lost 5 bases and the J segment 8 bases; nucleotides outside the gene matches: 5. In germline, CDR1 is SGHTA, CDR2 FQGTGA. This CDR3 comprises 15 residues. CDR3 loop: CASSQGLAGVDEQFF. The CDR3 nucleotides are TGTGCCAGCAGCCAGGGACTAGCGGGAGTCGATGAGCAGTTCTTC. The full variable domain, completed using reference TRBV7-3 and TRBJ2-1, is GAGVSQTPSNKVTEKGKYVELRCDPISGHTALYWYRQSLGQGPEFLIYFQGTGAADDSGLPNDRFFAVRPEGSVSTLKIQRTERGDSAVYLCASSQGLAGVDEQFFGPGTRLTVL.

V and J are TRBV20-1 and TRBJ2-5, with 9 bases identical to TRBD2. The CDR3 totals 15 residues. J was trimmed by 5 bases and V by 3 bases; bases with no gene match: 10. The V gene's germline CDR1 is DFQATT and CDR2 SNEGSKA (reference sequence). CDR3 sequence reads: CSASGVAGARETQYF. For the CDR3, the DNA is TGCAGTGCTAGTGGGGTAGCGGGAGCTCGGGAGACCCAGTACTTC.

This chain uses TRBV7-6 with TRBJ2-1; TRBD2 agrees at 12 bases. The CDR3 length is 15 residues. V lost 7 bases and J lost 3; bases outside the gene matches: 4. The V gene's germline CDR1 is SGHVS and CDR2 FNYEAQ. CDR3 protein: CASTPTSGSYNEQFF. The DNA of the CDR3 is TGTGCCAGCACCCCGACTAGCGGGAGCTACAATGAGCAGTTCTTC.

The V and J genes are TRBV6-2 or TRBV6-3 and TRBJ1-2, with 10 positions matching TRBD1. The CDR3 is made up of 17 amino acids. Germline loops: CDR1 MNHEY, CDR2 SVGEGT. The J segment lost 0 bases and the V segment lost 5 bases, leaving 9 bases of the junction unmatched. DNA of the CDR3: TGTGCCAGCAGTCCCCCGGGACAGGGGTATTCTAACTATGGCTACACCTTC. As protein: CASSPPGQGYSNYGYTF.